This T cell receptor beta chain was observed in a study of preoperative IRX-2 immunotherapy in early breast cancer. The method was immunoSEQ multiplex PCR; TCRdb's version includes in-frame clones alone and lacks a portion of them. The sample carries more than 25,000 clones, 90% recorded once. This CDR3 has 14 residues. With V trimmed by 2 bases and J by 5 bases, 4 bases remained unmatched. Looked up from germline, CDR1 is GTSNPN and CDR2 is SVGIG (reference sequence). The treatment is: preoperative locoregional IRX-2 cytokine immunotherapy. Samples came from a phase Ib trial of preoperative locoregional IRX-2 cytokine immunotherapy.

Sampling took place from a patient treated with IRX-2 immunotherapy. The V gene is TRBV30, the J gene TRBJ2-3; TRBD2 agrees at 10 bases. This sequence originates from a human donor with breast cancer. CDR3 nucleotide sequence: TGTGCCTGGAGTAGCGGGGGGGCCAGAGATACGCAGTATTTT. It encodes CAWSSGGARDTQYF.